This TCR beta chain emerged from a study of blood T cell repertoires in COVID-19. Study in general: Sites in the United States, Italy and Spain provided acute and convalescent COVID-19 samples. The cDNA or gDNA used as material had been derived from T cells, B-cell-depleted T cells, or PBMCs.

In the original workflow: It was from reference gene primer amplification that nucleated cell counts were estimated. The method was immunoSEQ multiplex PCR; TCRdb's version includes in-frame clones alone and lacks a portion of them. That table supplies the V and J calls and clone size; D and trimming were determined from the DNA. The sample carries 250,000 to 300,000 clones, about 86% recorded once. The CDR3 is 15 amino acids. V lost 0 bases and J 4 bases, leaving 10 bases between the germline ends. CDR1 is MNHNS and CDR2 is SASEGT in the germline V gene. This TCR derives from a woman in her sixties or seventies with active or convalescent COVID-19. The sample consisted of peripheral blood. This rearrangement joins TRBV6-1 to TRBJ2-1; D ambiguous. CDR3 protein: CASSEAVARYNEQFF. The CDR3 DNA sequence: TGTGCCAGCAGTGAAGCGGTCGCGCGGTACAATGAGCAGTTCTTC.